This TCR beta chain was recovered during a study of shared clonotypes between healthy human individuals. Overall study findings and caveats: The study sampled only blood, and tissue repertoires likely differ.

A note on this clone: Its antigen remains unidentified.

Libraries were prepared by immunoSEQ multiplex PCR; TCRdb keeps only in-frame clonotypes and omits some of them. The sample holds 550,000 to 700,000 clones, roughly 72% seen once. The V gene's germline CDR1 is LNHDA and CDR2 SQIVND (reference sequence). V gave up 2 bases and J gave up 5 bases, with 6 bases separating them. CDR3 length equals 13 residues. This TCR was recovered from a woman aged 25-40 years in good health. Material for sequencing was memory CD4+ T cells sorted from blood. The subset was: CD45RA-negative fraction. V gene TRBV19 combines with J gene TRBJ2-2, with D possibly TRBD1 on 5 matching bases. The CDR3 sequence: CASSIQGTGELFF. The CDR3, as DNA: TGTGCCAGTAGTATACAGGGAACCGGGGAGCTGTTTTTT. Using reference TRBV19 and TRBJ2-2 for the parts outside the CDR3, the full variable domain is DGGITQSPKYLFRKEGQNVTLSCEQNLNHDAMYWYRQDPGQGLRLIYYSQIVNDFQKGDIAEGYSVSREKKESFPLTVTSAQKNPTAFYLCASSIQGTGELFFGEGSRLTVL.